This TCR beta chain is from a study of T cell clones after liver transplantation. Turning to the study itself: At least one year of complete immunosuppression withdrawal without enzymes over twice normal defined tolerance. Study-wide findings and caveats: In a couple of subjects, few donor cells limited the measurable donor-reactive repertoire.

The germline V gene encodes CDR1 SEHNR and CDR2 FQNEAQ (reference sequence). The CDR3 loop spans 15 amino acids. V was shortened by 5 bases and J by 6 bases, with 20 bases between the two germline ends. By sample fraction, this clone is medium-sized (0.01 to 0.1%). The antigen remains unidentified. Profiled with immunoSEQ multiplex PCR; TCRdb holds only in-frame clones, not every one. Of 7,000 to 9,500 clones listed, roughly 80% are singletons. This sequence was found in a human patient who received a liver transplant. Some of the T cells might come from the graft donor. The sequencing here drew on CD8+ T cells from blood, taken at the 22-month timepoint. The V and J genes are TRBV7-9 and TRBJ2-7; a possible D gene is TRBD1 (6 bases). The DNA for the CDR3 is TGTGCCAGCAGCCCGACGGGACAAGGGGTTCCCGAGCAGTACTTC. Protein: CASSPTGQGVPEQYF.